This is a list of T cell receptor beta chains from one sample in a study of read filtering for tumor transcriptome and immune sequencing. TCRdb reanalysed the reads using MiXCR and keeps one entry per CDR3 protein. There are 35,000 to 55,000 distinct CDR3 sequences in the sample; approximately 12% occur only once, and 13% to 15% lies in the top ten. The sample consisted of a population of CD138-negative cells sorted from bone marrow. The receptors come from a donor aged 40 or over with multiple myeloma. CDR3s include the opening cysteine and the closing phenylalanine or tryptophan. Fields, in order: V gene, D gene, CDR3 length, clone size, J gene, CDR3 protein, CDR3 DNA. D genes are given only for firm matches. For some rows the clone size is stated as once, few or many, or as a class when expanded; others skip it.

V: TRBV6-1; D: TRBD2; length: 16; size: medium-sized; J: TRBJ2-1; CDR3: CASSFPIAGGQDEQFF; DNA: TGTGCCAGCAGTTTCCCTATAGCGGGAGGGCAAGATGAGCAGTTCTTC
V: TRBV29-1; D: TRBD2; length: 20; size: many; J: TRBJ2-1; CDR3: CSVVQSGSLISSSSYNEQFF; DNA: TGCAGCGTTGTGCAGAGCGGGAGTTTAATCTCTTCGAGCTCCTACAATGAGCAGTTCTTC
V: TRBV23-1; D: NA; length: 11; size: many; J: TRBJ1-1; CDR3: CASSQRQKAFF; DNA: TGCGCCAGCAGTCAGAGACAAAAGGCTTTCTTT
V: TRBV11-2; D: NA; length: 17; size: many; J: TRBJ1-1; CDR3: CASSPVPRGSWDTEAFF; DNA: TGTGCCAGCAGCCCCGTCCCCCGGGGGTCATGGGACACTGAAGCTTTCTTT
V: TRBV28; D: NA; length: 14; size: many; J: TRBJ2-5; CDR3: CASSLGGRQETQYF; DNA: TGTGCCAGCAGTTTGGGGGGAAGGCAAGAGACCCAGTACTTC
V: TRBV10-3; D: NA; length: 13; size: many; J: TRBJ2-7; CDR3: CAISSAQGGEQYF; DNA: TGTGCCATCAGCTCCGCCCAAGGGGGCGAGCAGTACTTC
V: TRBV2; D: NA; length: 15; size: many; J: TRBJ2-1; CDR3: CASSDRDGSYNEQFF; DNA: TGTGCCAGCAGTGACCGGGACGGCTCCTACAATGAGCAGTTCTTC
V: TRBV6-6; D: NA; length: 13; size: many; J: TRBJ1-5; CDR3: CASSRQRNQPQHF; DNA: TGTGCCAGCAGTCGACAGCGCAATCAGCCCCAGCATTTT
V: TRBV18; D: TRBD2; length: 13; size: medium-sized; J: TRBJ2-1; CDR3: CASIRTSGNEQFF; DNA: TGTGCCAGCATACGGACTAGCGGGAATGAGCAGTTCTTC
V: TRBV24-1; D: TRBD1; length: 15; size: many; J: TRBJ2-1; CDR3: CATSDTDRANNEQFF; DNA: TGTGCCACCAGTGATACGGACAGGGCAAACAATGAGCAGTTCTTC
V: TRBV18; D: TRBD1; length: 15; size: many; J: TRBJ1-3; CDR3: CASSTTGGSGNTIYF; DNA: TGTGCCAGCTCAACCACAGGGGGCTCTGGAAACACCATATATTTT
V: TRBV30; D: TRBD1; length: 14; size: NA; J: TRBJ1-2; CDR3: CAWITRQGALGYTF; DNA: TGTGCCTGGATTACTCGGCAGGGGGCATTAGGCTACACCTTC
V: TRBV5-1; D: TRBD2; length: 14; size: many; J: TRBJ2-1; CDR3: CASSLGTSGVEQFF; DNA: TGCGCCAGCAGCTTGGGGACTAGCGGAGTTGAGCAGTTCTTC
V: TRBV7-2; D: NA; length: 12; size: many; J: TRBJ2-3; CDR3: CASSFRGDTQYF; DNA: TGTGCCAGCAGCTTTCGGGGGGATACGCAGTATTTT
V: TRBV19; D: TRBD1; length: 14; size: few; J: TRBJ1-1; CDR3: CASKGGTVNTEAFF; DNA: TGTGCCAGTAAAGGGGGGACAGTTAACACTGAAGCTTTCTTT
V: TRBV29-1; D: TRBD2; length: 12; size: many; J: TRBJ2-7; CDR3: CSVSRGDHEQYF; DNA: TGCAGCGTGAGCCGGGGGGACCACGAGCAGTACTTC
V: TRBV30; D: NA; length: 13; size: few; J: TRBJ2-2; CDR3: CAWRGASVGELFF; DNA: TGTGCCTGGAGGGGGGCTAGCGTCGGGGAGCTGTTTTTT
V: TRBV29-1; D: NA; length: 16; size: many; J: TRBJ1-1; CDR3: CSATGQGGLMNTEAFF; DNA: TGCAGCGCCACAGGGCAGGGTGGACTCATGAACACTGAAGCTTTCTTT
V: TRBV19; D: NA; length: 15; size: many; J: TRBJ2-2; CDR3: CASRASGTNTGELFF; DNA: TGTGCCAGTAGAGCCAGCGGGACAAACACCGGGGAGCTGTTTTTT
V: TRBV6-5; D: TRBD1; length: 15; size: many; J: TRBJ2-7; CDR3: CASSYSGTEAYEQYF; DNA: TGTGCCAGCAGTTACTCGGGGACAGAAGCCTACGAGCAGTACTTC
V: TRBV28; D: TRBD2; length: 16; size: many; J: TRBJ2-7; CDR3: CASSLTTSAPSYEQYF; DNA: TGTGCCAGCAGTTTAACAACTAGCGCCCCGTCCTACGAGCAGTACTTC
V: TRBV15; D: TRBD1; length: 14; size: many; J: TRBJ2-2; CDR3: CATSTGGNTGELFF; DNA: TGTGCCACCAGCACAGGGGGGAACACCGGGGAGCTGTTTTTT
V: TRBV28; D: TRBD2; length: 17; size: many; J: TRBJ2-3; CDR3: CASSFQYRGVRTDTQYF; DNA: TGTGCCAGCAGTTTCCAATATCGGGGGGTCCGGACAGATACGCAGTATTTT
V: TRBV7-6; D: NA; length: 15; size: many; J: TRBJ1-1; CDR3: CASSRQSQGSTEAFF; DNA: TGTGCCAGCAGCCGTCAGTCCCAGGGGAGCACTGAAGCTTTCTTT
V: TRBV5-6; D: TRBD1; length: 15; size: many; J: TRBJ2-1; CDR3: CASSLPDRGQDEQFF; DNA: TGTGCCAGCAGCTTGCCGGACAGGGGGCAGGATGAGCAGTTCTTC
V: TRBV19; D: TRBD2; length: 14; size: many; J: TRBJ2-5; CDR3: CASSMSSGQETQYF; DNA: TGTGCCAGTAGTATGAGTAGCGGGCAAGAGACCCAGTACTTC
V: TRBV7-8; D: TRBD1; length: 17; size: many; J: TRBJ1-1; CDR3: CASSPTWGQRSNTEAFF; DNA: TGTGCCAGCAGCCCGACTTGGGGACAGAGATCGAACACTGAAGCTTTCTTT
V: TRBV3-2; D: NA; length: 14; size: NA; J: TRBJ2-7; CDR3: CASSQQVSWYEQYF; DNA: TGTGCCAGCAGCCAACAGGTATCCTGGTACGAGCAGTACTTC
V: TRBV18; D: NA; length: 13; size: many; J: TRBJ2-7; CDR3: CASSKNREYEQYF; DNA: TGTGCCAGCTCAAAAAACAGGGAGTACGAGCAGTACTTC
V: TRBV19; D: TRBD1; length: 15; size: many; J: TRBJ2-5; CDR3: CASSIRGPVKGTQYF; DNA: TGTGCCAGTAGTATAAGGGGGCCTGTAAAAGGGACCCAGTACTTC
V: TRBV5-1; D: NA; length: 15; size: many; J: TRBJ2-1; CDR3: CASSLGRLSRNEQFF; DNA: TGCGCCAGCAGCTTGGGTCGGTTATCCCGGAATGAGCAGTTCTTC
V: TRBV7-8; D: NA; length: 13; size: many; J: TRBJ1-2; CDR3: CASSTTANYGYTF; DNA: TGTGCCAGCAGCACGACAGCTAACTATGGCTACACCTTC
V: TRBV7-8; D: TRBD2; length: 15; size: many; J: TRBJ2-1; CDR3: CASSFYGGKGAEQFF; DNA: TGTGCCAGCAGCTTCTACGGGGGGAAGGGAGCTGAGCAGTTCTTC
V: TRBV12-3/TRBV12-4; D: TRBD1; length: 15; size: many; J: TRBJ2-1; CDR3: CASSWGTGPYNEQFF; DNA: TGTGCCAGCAGTTGGGGGACAGGGCCTTACAATGAGCAGTTCTTC
V: TRBV7-2; D: TRBD1; length: 15; size: many; J: TRBJ1-6; CDR3: CASSPTGQGISPLHF; DNA: TGTGCCAGCAGCCCGACGGGACAGGGGATTTCACCCCTCCACTTT
V: TRBV6-2/TRBV6-3; D: NA; length: 14; size: many; J: TRBJ2-1; CDR3: CASSSLVGYNEQFF; DNA: TGTGCCAGCAGCTCACTAGTGGGATACAATGAGCAGTTCTTC
V: TRBV28; D: NA; length: 13; size: many; J: TRBJ2-5; CDR3: CASSLGGQETQYF; DNA: TGTGCCAGCAGTTTAGGCGGGCAAGAGACCCAGTACTTC
V: TRBV4-2; D: TRBD2; length: 16; size: many; J: TRBJ2-3; CDR3: CASSQGTSGYTDTQYF; DNA: TGTGCCAGCAGCCAAGGAACTAGCGGCTACACAGATACGCAGTATTTT
V: TRBV2; D: NA; length: 15; size: many; J: TRBJ2-2; CDR3: CASSEWRQVTGELFF; DNA: TGTGCCAGCAGTGAGTGGCGGCAAGTCACCGGGGAGCTGTTTTTT
V: TRBV28; D: NA; length: 13; size: many; J: TRBJ1-2; CDR3: CASSLPRGYGYTF; DNA: TGTGCCAGCAGTCTCCCCAGGGGCTATGGCTACACCTTC
V: TRBV28; D: TRBD1; length: 15; size: many; J: TRBJ2-7; CDR3: CASSFPAGGLREQYF; DNA: TGTGCCAGCAGTTTCCCGGCAGGGGGTTTACGAGAGCAGTACTTC
V: TRBV4-1; D: NA; length: 15; size: many; J: TRBJ2-5; CDR3: CASSQDRGSRETQYF; DNA: TGCGCCAGCAGCCAAGATAGAGGTTCAAGAGAGACCCAGTACTTC
V: TRBV15; D: NA; length: 16; size: many; J: TRBJ2-1; CDR3: CATSRDRGKAYNEQFF; DNA: TGTGCCACCAGCAGAGATCGCGGGAAAGCCTACAATGAGCAGTTCTTC
V: TRBV3-1; D: NA; length: 12; size: many; J: TRBJ1-3; CDR3: CATSNSGNTIYF; DNA: TGTGCCACTTCGAACTCTGGAAACACCATATATTTT
V: TRBV7-9; D: NA; length: 14; size: many; J: TRBJ1-4; CDR3: CASSLGRTNEKLFF; DNA: TGTGCCAGCAGCTTGGGACGGACTAATGAAAAACTGTTTTTT
V: TRBV4-1; D: TRBD2; length: 15; size: many; J: TRBJ2-1; CDR3: CASSQGLAGVGEQFF; DNA: TGCGCCAGCAGCCAGGGACTAGCGGGAGTCGGTGAGCAGTTCTTC
V: TRBV15; D: NA; length: 16; size: few; J: TRBJ1-3; CDR3: CATSRDRQTSGNTIYF; DNA: TGTGCCACCAGCAGAGATCGGCAGACCTCTGGAAACACCATATATTTT
V: TRBV12-3/TRBV12-4; D: NA; length: 13; size: NA; J: TRBJ2-2; CDR3: CASSLSLAGELFF; DNA: TGTGCCAGCAGTTTATCCCTCGCCGGGGAGCTGTTTTTT
V: TRBV11-2; D: TRBD2; length: 16; size: many; J: TRBJ2-2; CDR3: CASSFPSGSLAGELFF; DNA: TGTGCCAGCAGCTTCCCTAGCGGGAGTCTCGCAGGGGAGCTGTTTTTT
V: TRBV29-1; D: NA; length: 13; size: many; J: TRBJ2-1; CDR3: CSVEGDSRGEQFF; DNA: TGCAGCGTTGAAGGGGATTCTAGGGGTGAGCAGTTCTTC
V: TRBV20-1; D: TRBD1; length: 16; size: many; J: TRBJ1-6; CDR3: CSAPGTGAPGDSPLHF; DNA: TGCAGTGCGCCCGGGACAGGGGCCCCGGGTGACTCACCCCTCCACTTT
V: TRBV24-1; D: NA; length: 15; size: many; J: TRBJ2-7; CDR3: CATSDGRRIPYEQYF; DNA: TGTGCCACCAGTGACGGACGGAGAATACCCTACGAGCAGTACTTC
V: TRBV11-2; D: TRBD1; length: 14; size: many; J: TRBJ1-2; CDR3: CASSLVQGAPGYTF; DNA: TGTGCCAGCAGCTTAGTGCAGGGGGCGCCGGGCTACACCTTC
V: TRBV6-2/TRBV6-3; D: NA; length: 14; size: NA; J: TRBJ2-1; CDR3: CASSYFPTNNEQFF; DNA: TGTGCCAGCAGTTACTTTCCGACAAACAATGAGCAGTTCTTC
V: TRBV20-1; D: NA; length: 16; size: NA; J: TRBJ2-1; CDR3: CSARVGNGGSYNEQFF; DNA: TGCAGTGCTAGAGTGGGTAATGGAGGCTCCTACAATGAGCAGTTCTTC
V: TRBV4-1; D: NA; length: 15; size: many; J: TRBJ1-5; CDR3: CASSQDQGSNQPQHF; DNA: TGCGCCAGCAGCCAAGATCAGGGTAGCAATCAGCCCCAGCATTTT
V: TRBV11-3; D: NA; length: 13; size: NA; J: TRBJ2-5; CDR3: CASSFKGGETQYF; DNA: TGTGCCAGCAGCTTTAAAGGTGGGGAGACCCAGTACTTC
V: TRBV5-1; D: NA; length: 14; size: many; J: TRBJ2-7; CDR3: CASSQSSGSYEQYF; DNA: TGCGCCAGCAGCCAAAGCAGCGGGTCCTACGAGCAGTACTTC